This T cell receptor (beta chain) is drawn from a study of monozygotic twins with inflammatory bowel disease. Study-level findings and limits: Fewer clonotypes were shared with others by IBD patients than by healthy twins, especially with disease activity. Patients got different immunosuppressive treatments, which may have made their repertoires more variable.

Worth noting for this clonotype: The antigen is unknown.

Nested amplification of TCRalpha and TCRbeta cDNA involved two PCRs of about 16 and 10 cycles. TCRdb re-called the 5' RACE reads and catalogs CDR3 proteins one per entry, DNA excluded. The sample is made up of some 450,000 distinct CDR3 sequences, and the top ten hold 2.4% of it. This clonotype was obtained from a human donor with ulcerative colitis or Crohn's disease, or a healthy co-twin of an affected twin (not recorded which). Sequencing used blood.

This CDR3 reads CASRSGTVNEQFF. V usage is TRBV12-3 or TRBV12-4 and J usage is TRBJ2-1; TCRdb gives TRBD1 as the D gene, but with no DNA this cannot be confirmed. CDR3 length equals 13 residues.